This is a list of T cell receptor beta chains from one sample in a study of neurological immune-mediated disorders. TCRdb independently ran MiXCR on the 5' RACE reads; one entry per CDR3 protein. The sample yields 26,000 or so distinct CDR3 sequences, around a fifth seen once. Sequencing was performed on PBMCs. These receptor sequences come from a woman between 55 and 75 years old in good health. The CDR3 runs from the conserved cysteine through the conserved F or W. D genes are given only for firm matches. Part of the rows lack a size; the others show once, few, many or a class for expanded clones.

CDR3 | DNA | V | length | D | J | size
CASSPGVSGQPQHF | TGTGCCAGCAGTCCAGGGGTTAGTGGTCAGCCCCAGCATTTT | TRBV27 | 14 | - | TRBJ1-5 | medium-sized
CAISGDRGVGEQYF | TGTGCCATCAGTGGGGACAGGGGAGTGGGCGAGCAGTACTTC | TRBV10-3 | 14 | TRBD1 | TRBJ2-7 | many
CASSPGGADTQYF | TGTGCCAGCAGCCCGGGAGGGGCAGATACGCAGTATTTT | TRBV12-3/TRBV12-4 | 13 | TRBD2 | TRBJ2-3 | -
CASSPRERQGAYEQYF | TGTGCCAGCAGCCCCCGGGAAAGGCAGGGGGCCTACGAGCAGTACTTC | TRBV5-6 | 16 | TRBD1 | TRBJ2-7 | -
CASRVGDYHNEQFF | TGCGCCAGCCGTGTTGGGGACTACCACAATGAGCAGTTCTTC | TRBV5-1 | 14 | TRBD2 | TRBJ2-1 | many
CASSFAGAYNEQFF | TGCGCCAGCAGCTTTGCGGGGGCCTACAATGAGCAGTTCTTC | TRBV5-1 | 14 | TRBD2 | TRBJ2-1 | many
CASSDRPPYEQYF | TGTGCCAGCAGTGACCGACCACCATACGAGCAGTACTTC | TRBV6-5 | 13 | - | TRBJ2-7 | many
CASGRDPVVPEPFF | TGCGCCAGCGGTCGGGACCCTGTCGTTCCTGAGCCGTTCTTC | TRBV5-1 | 14 | - | TRBJ2-1 | -
CASSEEWGAAQYF | TGTGCCAGCAGTGAAGAGTGGGGGGCTGCGCAGTATTTT | TRBV2 | 13 | - | TRBJ2-3 | -
CRASTDWPHTEAFF | TGCCGTGCTAGTACCGACTGGCCGCACACTGAAGCTTTCTTT | TRBV20-1 | 14 | - | TRBJ1-1 | once
CASSQEGGSSGANVLTF | TGTGCCAGCAGCCAAGAGGGGGGAAGCTCTGGGGCCAACGTCCTGACTTTC | TRBV4-2 | 17 | - | TRBJ2-6 | medium-sized
CAISEGTGLAFF | TGTGCCATCAGTGAGGGGACAGGGCTAGCTTTCTTT | TRBV10-3 | 12 | TRBD1 | TRBJ1-1 | many
CASSVATDTQYF | TGTGCCAGCAGTGTTGCCACAGATACGCAGTATTTT | TRBV27 | 12 | - | TRBJ2-3 | -
CASSLSGSSSTDTQYF | TGTGCCAGCAGCTTAAGCGGGTCCTCTAGCACAGATACGCAGTATTTT | TRBV7-2 | 16 | - | TRBJ2-3 | many
CASSLITSGRAKINEQFF | TGTGCCAGCAGCCTCATTACTAGCGGGAGGGCCAAGATCAATGAGCAGTTCTTC | TRBV6-2/TRBV6-3 | 18 | TRBD2 | TRBJ2-1 | many
CTIGQGGWGTEAFF | TGCACCATCGGACAGGGGGGATGGGGCACTGAAGCTTTCTTT | TRBV29-1 | 14 | TRBD1 | TRBJ1-1 | many
CSARNRLGTDTQYF | TGCAGTGCTAGAAACCGTCTGGGCACAGATACGCAGTATTTT | TRBV20-1 | 14 | - | TRBJ2-3 | many
CASSFSRPIRRGRSDTQYF | TGTGCCAGCAGCTTTTCCCGGCCCATAAGGCGGGGAAGGTCAGATACGCAGTATTTT | TRBV7-2 | 19 | - | TRBJ2-3 | many
CSGRGPDTIYF | TGCAGCGGACGTGGGCCGGACACCATATATTTT | TRBV29-1 | 11 | - | TRBJ1-3 | -
CASSPGLAGNTDTQYF | TGTGCCAGCAGCCCGGGACTAGCGGGGAACACAGATACGCAGTATTTT | TRBV28 | 16 | TRBD2 | TRBJ2-3 | many
CSARTGGAETQYF | TGCAGTGCCCGGACAGGGGGCGCGGAGACCCAGTACTTC | TRBV20-1 | 13 | TRBD1 | TRBJ2-5 | many
CASSLQPGDQPQHF | TGCGCCAGCAGTTTACAGCCCGGAGATCAGCCCCAGCATTTT | TRBV5-1 | 14 | - | TRBJ1-5 | many
CASSHSGDSYEQYF | TGTGCCAGCAGCCATAGCGGGGACTCCTACGAGCAGTACTTC | TRBV3-1 | 14 | TRBD2 | TRBJ2-7 | many
CASSIPGTGNTGELFF | TGTGCCAGTAGCATCCCCGGGACAGGGAACACCGGGGAGCTGTTTTTT | TRBV19 | 16 | TRBD1 | TRBJ2-2 | many
CASSSGQGYGYTF | TGTGCCAGCAGCTCCGGACAGGGCTATGGCTACACCTTC | TRBV7-2 | 13 | TRBD1 | TRBJ1-2 | many
CASSEVIAGLYEQYF | TGTGCCAGCAGTGAGGTTATAGCGGGACTCTACGAGCAGTACTTC | TRBV6-1 | 15 | TRBD2 | TRBJ2-7 | many
CASTTMGSQETQYF | TGTGCCAGCACCACGATGGGGAGTCAAGAGACCCAGTACTTC | TRBV11-3 | 14 | - | TRBJ2-5 | many
CASSSGNGDSTDTQYF | TGCGCCAGCAGCTCGGGGAACGGAGACTCCACAGATACGCAGTATTTT | TRBV5-1 | 16 | - | TRBJ2-3 | many
CASSVEQGATYEQYF | TGTGCCAGCAGCGTAGAACAGGGAGCGACCTACGAGCAGTACTTC | TRBV9 | 15 | - | TRBJ2-7 | many
CSAHSLSGSSYEQYF | TGCAGTGCCCACTCCCTTAGCGGGAGCTCCTACGAGCAGTACTTC | TRBV20-1 | 15 | TRBD2 | TRBJ2-7 | many
CASSPSTGYTF | TGTGCCAGCAGCCCCTCGACTGGCTACACCTTC | TRBV7-9 | 11 | - | TRBJ1-2 | -
CSARDSWTGGSYSPLHF | TGCAGTGCTAGAGATTCGTGGACAGGGGGCTCGTATTCACCCCTCCACTTT | TRBV20-1 | 17 | TRBD1 | TRBJ1-6 | -